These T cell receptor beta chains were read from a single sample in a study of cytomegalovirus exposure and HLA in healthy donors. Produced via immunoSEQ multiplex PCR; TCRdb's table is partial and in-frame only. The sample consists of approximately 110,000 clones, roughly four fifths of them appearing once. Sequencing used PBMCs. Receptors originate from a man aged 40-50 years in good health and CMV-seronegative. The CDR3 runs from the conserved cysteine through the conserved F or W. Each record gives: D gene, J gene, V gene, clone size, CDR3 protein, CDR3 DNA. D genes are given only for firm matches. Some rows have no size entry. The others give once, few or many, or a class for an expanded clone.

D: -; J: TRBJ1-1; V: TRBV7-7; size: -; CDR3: CASSSGQGTEAFF; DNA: TGTGCCAGCAGCTCCGGGCAGGGCACTGAAGCTTTCTTT
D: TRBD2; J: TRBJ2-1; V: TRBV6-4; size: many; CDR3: CASSDGTGGIEQFF; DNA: TGTGCCAGCAGTGATGGGACGGGGGGGATTGAGCAGTTCTTC
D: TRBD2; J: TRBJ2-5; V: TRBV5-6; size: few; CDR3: CASSLAGAQETQYF; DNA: TGTGCCAGCAGCTTAGCGGGGGCCCAAGAGACCCAGTACTTC
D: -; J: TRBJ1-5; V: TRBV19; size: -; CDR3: CASSPGTSYSNQPQHF; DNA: TGTGCCAGTAGCCCCGGGACAAGCTATAGCAATCAGCCCCAGCATTTT
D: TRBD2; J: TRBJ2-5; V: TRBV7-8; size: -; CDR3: CAGALAGAETQYF; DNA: TGTGCCGGGGCCTTAGCGGGAGCAGAGACCCAGTACTTC
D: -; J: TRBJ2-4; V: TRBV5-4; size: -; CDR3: CASSLDQAKNIQYF; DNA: TGTGCCAGCAGCTTGGATCAGGCCAAAAACATTCAGTACTTC
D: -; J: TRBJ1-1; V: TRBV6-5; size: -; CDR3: CASSYRSVRNTEAFF; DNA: TGTGCCAGCAGTTACCGCTCGGTTAGGAACACTGAAGCTTTCTTT
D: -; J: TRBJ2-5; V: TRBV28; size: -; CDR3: CASSPPLQETQYF; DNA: TGTGCCAGCAGTCCCCCCCTCCAAGAGACCCAGTACTTC
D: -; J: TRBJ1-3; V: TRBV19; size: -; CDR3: CASRSQSGNTIYF; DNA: TGTGCCAGTAGGTCCCAATCTGGAAACACCATATATTTT
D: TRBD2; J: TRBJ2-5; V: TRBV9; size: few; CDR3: CASSVGYAGAETQYF; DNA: TGTGCCAGCAGCGTAGGTTATGCGGGAGCTGAGACCCAGTACTTC
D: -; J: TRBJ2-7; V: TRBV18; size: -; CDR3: CASSPPQGYEQYF; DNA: TGTGCCAGCTCACCACCTCAGGGCTACGAGCAGTACTTC
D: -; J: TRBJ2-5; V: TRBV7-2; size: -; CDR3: CASSLDLGQRETQYF; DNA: TGTGCCAGCAGCTTAGACCTAGGACAGAGAGAGACCCAGTACTTC
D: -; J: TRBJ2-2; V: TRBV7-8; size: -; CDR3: CASSLTSYTGELFF; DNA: TGTGCCAGCAGCTTAACTAGTTACACCGGGGAGCTGTTTTTT
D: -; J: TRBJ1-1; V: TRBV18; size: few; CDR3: CASSQAGGNTEAFF; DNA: TGTGCCAGCTCACAGGCCGGAGGAAACACTGAAGCTTTCTTT
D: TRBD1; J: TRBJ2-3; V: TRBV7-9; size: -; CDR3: CASSSGQVRTDTQYF; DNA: TGTGCCAGCAGCTCCGGACAGGTCCGCACAGATACGCAGTATTTT
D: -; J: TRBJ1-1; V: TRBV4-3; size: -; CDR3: CASSQGVGREGTEAFF; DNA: TGCGCCAGCAGCCAAGGGGTGGGCAGGGAAGGCACTGAAGCTTTCTTT
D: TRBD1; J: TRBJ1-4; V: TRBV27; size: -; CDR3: CASKNRGEKLFF; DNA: TGTGCCAGCAAAAACAGGGGTGAAAAACTGTTTTTT
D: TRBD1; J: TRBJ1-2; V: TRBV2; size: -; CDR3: CASTGQVSGYTF; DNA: TGTGCCAGCACGGGACAGGTCTCTGGCTACACCTTC
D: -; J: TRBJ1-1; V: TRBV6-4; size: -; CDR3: CASSGRSGKYMNTEAFF; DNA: TGTGCCAGCAGCGGTCGGTCAGGGAAGTACATGAACACTGAAGCTTTCTTT
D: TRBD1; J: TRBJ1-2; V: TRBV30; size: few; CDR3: CAWSRQGSYGYTF; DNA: TGTGCCTGGAGTAGACAGGGGTCCTATGGCTACACCTTC
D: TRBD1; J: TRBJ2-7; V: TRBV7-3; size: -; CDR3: CASSSGTGPIYEQYF; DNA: TGTGCCAGCAGCTCTGGGACAGGGCCAATCTACGAGCAGTACTTC
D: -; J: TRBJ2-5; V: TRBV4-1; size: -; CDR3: CASSQLDSYQETQYF; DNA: TGCGCCAGCAGCCAACTGGACTCGTACCAAGAGACCCAGTACTTC
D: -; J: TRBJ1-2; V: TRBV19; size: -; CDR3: CASNEVYYGYTF; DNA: TGTGCCAGTAACGAGGTCTACTATGGCTACACCTTC
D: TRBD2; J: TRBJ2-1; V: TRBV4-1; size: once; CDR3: CASSRGTSAYNEQFF; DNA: TGCGCCAGCAGCAGGGGGACTAGCGCCTACAATGAGCAGTTCTTC
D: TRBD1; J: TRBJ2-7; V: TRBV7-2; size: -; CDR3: CASSLNRGSFTEQYF; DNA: TGTGCCAGCAGCTTAAACAGGGGCTCGTTTACCGAGCAGTACTTC
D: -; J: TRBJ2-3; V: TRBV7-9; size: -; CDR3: CASRPNRVETDTQYF; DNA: TGTGCCAGCAGACCCAACAGGGTGGAGACAGATACGCAGTATTTT